The source of this T cell receptor beta chain is a study of cytomegalovirus exposure and HLA in healthy donors. Study findings and constraints: In terms of immune exposure information, only CMV serostatus was available. There were several of the most significant clusters that appeared linked to common viral pathogens in a later analysis. Prediction of most subjects' HLA-A and HLA-B alleles by TCR beta sequences was reportedly accurate.

About this clone itself: The antigen remains unidentified.

With 0 bases removed from V and 0 bases from J, the gap between germline ends came to 10 bases. The CDR3 runs to 16 residues. CDR1 is SGHRS and CDR2 is YFSETQ in the germline V gene. The PCR employed 60 Vbeta primers together with 13 Jbeta primers. Here immunoSEQ multiplex PCR was the method, and the copy in TCRdb shows in-frame clones only, minus some. This sample has about 130,000 clones, with roughly 63% found just once. The rearrangement joins TRBV5-1 to TRBJ1-3; D gene uncertain. The sample comprised PBMCs. The sequence was obtained from a man aged 30-40 years in good health and CMV-seropositive. CDR3 sequence: CASSLVPEPSGNTIYF. CDR3 in DNA: TGCGCCAGCAGCTTGGTCCCAGAACCCTCTGGAAACACCATATATTTT.